This TCR beta chain is drawn from a study of blood T cell repertoires in COVID-19 (dated by TCRdb to 2018 to 2020). Background on the whole study: Samples covering the acute and convalescent phases of COVID-19 were provided by collaborators in the United States, Italy and Spain. Samples were obtained from the ongoing ImmuneRACE study (first 160 participants) and from 1,200 or so subjects provided by 6 global collaborators. Nearly every sample came with metadata listing a de-identified subject ID, COVID-19 status, age in years and sex. The material from the prospective study consisted of cDNA or gDNA derived from T cells, B-cell-depleted T cells, or PBMCs. The repertoires were released in a freely available public database meant as a resource for research on the immune response to SARS-CoV-2. Subjects who had been exposed to COVID-19, were actively infected with it, or had recovered from it provided the deeply sampled blood TCRbeta repertoires that made up the dataset. Where HLA class I and class II types were available, the types were taken from metadata supplied by the sample provider, not from assay-based typing. The investigation overall reported the following: How much clinical and demographic metadata was included differed by source and by participant, and the metadata was provided uncurated.

TCRbeta CDR3 regions were amplified from genomic DNA using the immunoSEQ Assay, a bias-controlled multiplex PCR. For the original study's pipeline: Nucleated cell counts per sample were estimated from amplification of reference gene primers within the assay. Sequence reads were collapsed and filtered to measure the absolute abundance of every unique TCRbeta CDR3 rearrangement. For each sample, productive Simpson clonality was calculated by taking the square root of Simpson's diversity index across productive rearrangements. Not all clones reach the TCRdb copy of this immuneACCESS table, which keeps in-frame sequences only. Checked studies attribute under half of the gap to unresolved V genes and leave the rest unexplained. That table gives V, J and clone size, and the DNA gave D and trimming. A total of about 180,000 clones appear in this sample, just over 85% of them only once. The leading ten clones occupy 7% to 10% of the sample.

Between the V and J ends, shortened by 7 bases and 7 bases respectively, the junction contains 20 bases. The CDR3, from cysteine to phenylalanine, totals 15 residues. Kept here is only the CDR3 DNA, which spans 45 bases and is read in frame from base 1. The germline V gene (reference sequence) gives CDR1 as LNHDA and CDR2 as SQIVND. Collaborating institutions collected whole blood in K2EDTA tubes following their own protocols. For TCRbeta analysis, collaborators shipped samples as frozen whole blood, isolated PBMCs, or DNA extracted from either of those sample types. Remarks on this clone: What this receptor recognizes is not known. Base qualities are not at hand, and no much larger clone is one base apart.

The chain is encoded by TRBV19 joined to TRBJ1-5, with no D gene named confidently. Sequencing used peripheral blood. The clonotype was recovered from a man in his fifties or sixties with active or convalescent COVID-19. The sequenced DNA is TGTGCCAGTACCCGAGGGCCCCAGGTTGACCAGCCCCAGCATTTT. The translation is CASTRGPQVDQPQHF.